Listed here are 31 T cell receptor beta chains from one sample, sequenced in a study of T cells after yellow fever vaccination (dated 2019 in TCRdb). The meaning of the sample's treatment or condition label: live attenuated yellow fever vaccine strain. The library was prepared using 5' RACE. The sequencing machine was an Illumina HiSeq 2500. TCRdb cleaned the public reads at Q25 with fastp, built clones with MiXCR and kept in-frame beta chains. Rows matching on CDR3 protein sequence are summarized as one entry with the most common DNA and genes. The sample profile shows about 500,000 distinct CDR3 sequences; approximately 16% of them were found once. The ten largest clones represent roughly a sixth of the sample. Specimen: PBMCs, collected less than 6 days after the first yellow fever vaccination. The receptor set was obtained from a man aged 18 to 30 who received the YFV17D yellow fever vaccine.

This clonotype has more than one count but fewer than ten. The chain is built from TRBV5-1 and TRBJ2-5, with 9 bases matching TRBD1. CDR3 length equals 14 residues. The germline V gene encodes CDR1 SGHRS and CDR2 YFSETQ. Losses at the gene ends were 3 bases for V and 7 bases for J; bases not matched to a gene: 7. The CDR3 DNA sequence: TGCGCCAGCAGCTCGTTACAGGGGGCGGGGACCCAGTACTTC. Translation gives CASSSLQGAGTQYF.

This clonotype occurred a few times. The chain joins TRBV12-3 or TRBV12-4 to TRBJ1-5, with unresolved D. This CDR3 is built from 12 residues. With 3 bases removed from V and 7 bases from J, the gap between germline ends came to 7 bases. DNA for the CDR3: TGTGCCAGCAGTTTTGCGGGGCAGCCCCAGCATTTT. The encoded protein is CASSFAGQPQHF.

This clonotype has just one count. This chain joins TRBV24-1 and TRBJ2-5; TRBD1 matches at 7 bases. CDR3 length equals 15 residues. Germline CDR1 and CDR2: KGHDR and SFDVKD. Trimming removed 1 base from V and 4 bases from J; junction bases left unmatched: 5. The CDR3 DNA sequence: TGTGCCACCAGTGATTTAAGAGGGGGCGTAGAGACCCAGTACTTC. This encodes CATSDLRGGVETQYF.

This clonotype was picked up a small number of times. This chain joins TRBV7-2 and TRBJ2-1, with 15 bases aligning to TRBD2. The CDR3 contains 17 residues. Germline V gene lookup returns CDR1 SGHTA and CDR2 FQGNSA. V lost 5 bases to trimming and J lost 4 bases; unmatched junction nucleotides: 6. The CDR3 region has the DNA TGTGCCAGCAGCCCTGGGACTAGCGGGGGGCTATACAATGAGCAGTTCTTC. This encodes CASSPGTSGGLYNEQFF. Full variable domain (rest looked up from reference TRBV7-2 and TRBJ2-1): GAGVSQSPSNKVTEKGKDVELRCDPISGHTALYWYRQSLGQGLEFLIYFQGNSAPDKSGLPSDRFSAERTGGSVSTLTIQRTQQEDSAVYLCASSPGTSGGLYNEQFFGPGTRLTVL.

The chain joins TRBV24-1 to TRBJ2-2; the D gene is possibly TRBD1 (5 bases). CDR3 length equals 11 residues. Germline CDR1 KGHDR, CDR2 SFDVKD. Trimming cost V 10 bases and J 7 bases, with 9 bases left between them. CDR3 nucleotide sequence: TGTGCCACTGGTGACAGCGGGGAGCTGTTTTTT. It codes for CATGDSGELFF.

CDR3: CSALAGTGKTEAFF. CDR3 coding DNA: TGCAGTGCTTTAGCCGGGACAGGGAAAACTGAAGCTTTCTTT. The chain carries TRBV20-1 and TRBJ1-1; 9 bases agree with TRBD1. Germline V gives CDR1 DFQATT, CDR2 SNEGSKA (reference sequence). This CDR3 spans 14 amino acids. Trimming removed 5 bases from V and 5 bases from J; junction bases left unmatched: 9.

The chain links TRBV24-1 to TRBJ1-2, with D possibly matching TRBD1 (5 bases). The germline gives CDR1 KGHDR, CDR2 SFDVKD. The V end was cut by 4 bases, the J end by 5 bases, with 16 bases between. This CDR3 spans 15 amino acids. The CDR3 reads CATSEPDRALYGYTF. In DNA form, the CDR3 reads TGTGCCACCAGTGAACCCGACAGAGCCTTGTATGGCTACACCTTC.

With respect to this clonotype: The conserved final phenylalanine or tryptophan is absent from the CDR3, which likely points to a read error. No DNA is shown, since the ends of the CDR3 on it are uncertain; the CDR3 is the one TCRdb lists. The genes are TRBV25-1 and TRBJ2-7; TRBD1 is the table's D call and was not checked against the DNA. The CDR3 contains 12 residues when both ends are counted. Germline V lookup: CDR1 MGHDK, CDR2 SYGVNS. The CDR3 reads CASNTQGTDPIT.

Only a few counts were recorded for this clonotype. The chain recombines TRBV11-2 with TRBJ2-5; 10 bases fit TRBD2. The CDR3 extends over 15 amino acids. In germline, CDR1 is SGHAT, CDR2 FQNNGV. The V segment lost 5 bases and the J segment 4 bases; nucleotides outside the gene matches: 7. CDR3 bases: TGTGCCAGCAGCGCAGCAGCGGGGGGGCTAGAGACCCAGTACTTC. It codes for CASSAAAGGLETQYF.

Worth noting for this clonotype: The junction and the germline gene differ at one end; a read error may be behind it. V gene TRBV7-7 combines with J gene TRBJ2-1, with D unresolved. The CDR3 spans 17 residues. Germline loops: CDR1 SSHAT, CDR2 FNYEAQ (reference sequence). The CDR3 nucleotides read TGTGCTAGCAGTTCAAGAGCCAGTGTAAGCTCCTACAATGAGCAGTTCTTC. It encodes CASSSRASVSSYNEQFF.

This clonotype was seen more than once but under ten times. This chain uses TRBV12-3 or TRBV12-4 with TRBJ2-5, with a weak D call TRBD2 (5 bases). The CDR3 has 12 amino acids. V lost 6 bases, J lost 13 bases, and 18 bases lay in between. As DNA, the CDR3 is TGTGCCAGCAGCTCTAGCTCTCCGGTTCCGTACTTC. Its translation: CASSSSSPVPYF.

This clonotype has only a few counts. V is TRBV27 and J is TRBJ2-2; 8 bases are shared with TRBD1. The CDR3 runs to 16 residues. The germline CDR1 and CDR2 sequences are MNHEY and SMNVEV (reference sequence). V dropped 5 bases and J dropped 5; count of bases not matched to a gene: 10. Here the CDR3 DNA reads TGTGCCAGCAGTACAACCTCAGGGGGCCTAACCGGGGAGCTGTTTTTT. Translation gives CASSTTSGGLTGELFF.

CDR3 protein: CASSSYRRNQPQHF. The CDR3 nucleotides read TGTGCCAGCAGCTCGTATAGGAGAAATCAGCCCCAGCATTTT. The chain carries TRBV5-5 and TRBJ1-5; D not certain. The CDR3 extends over 14 amino acids. The germline V gene has CDR1 SGHKS and CDR2 YYEKEE (reference sequence). V dropped 3 bases and J dropped 4 bases, with 11 bases sitting between them.

In its sample, this clonotype was seen many times. This chain joins TRBV5-1 and TRBJ2-7; D possibly corresponds to TRBD1 (5 bases). Trimming cost V 0 bases and J 3 bases, with 10 bases left between them. Looked up from germline, CDR1 is SGHRS and CDR2 is YFSETQ. There are 14 residues in the CDR3. The CDR3 spells CASSLGAGYYEQYV. The DNA of the CDR3 is TGCGCCAGCAGCTTGGGGGCAGGGTACTACGAGCAGTACGTC.

As regards this clonotype: One end of the junction does not line up with germline, which may come from a read error. This chain links TRBV4-3 with TRBJ1-2, with 7 bases aligning to TRBD1. Germline CDR1 reads LGHNA; CDR2 reads YSLEER. This CDR3 region has 15 residues. CDR3 sequence (DNA): TGCTCCAGCAGCCAAGCGACAGGGCCCCACTATGGCTACACCTTC. Translated: CSSSQATGPHYGYTF.

This sequence joins TRBV6-5 and TRBJ1-2, with a possible D match to TRBD1 (5 bases). The V end lost 8 bases, the J end lost 6 bases, and 13 bases lay between the germline ends. The CDR3 covers 12 residues. Looked up from germline, CDR1 is MNHEY and CDR2 is SVGAGI. CDR3: CASWKGSNGYTF. CDR3 coding DNA: TGTGCCAGCTGGAAGGGGTCGAATGGCTACACCTTC.

CDR3 in DNA: TGTGCCAGCAGCGTAGAGGGGGTAAACATTCAGTACTTC. This translates into CASSVEGVNIQYF. This rearrangement joins TRBV9 to TRBJ2-4; perhaps TRBD1 as D (6 bases). This CDR3 spans 13 amino acids. V was pared by 0 bases and J by 6 bases, with 7 bases between. Germline CDR1 and CDR2: SGDLS and YYNGEE.

The V call is TRBV5-1, the J call TRBJ1-2; no clear D. CDR1 is SGHRS and CDR2 is YFSETQ in the germline V gene. The CDR3 loop spans 14 amino acids. V dropped 4 bases and J dropped 3 bases, with 13 bases sitting between them. CDR3 nucleotides: TGCGCCAGCAGCCTACGGACCGAAGACTATGGCTACACCTTC. Its translation: CASSLRTEDYGYTF.

This rearrangement joins TRBV5-1 to TRBJ1-6, with D maybe TRBD1 (5 bases). Germline V gene data show CDR1 as SGHRS and CDR2 as YFSETQ. Between the trimmed V and J ends, which lost 4 bases and 10 bases, there was a span of 21 bases. This CDR3 contains 16 residues. The CDR3 loop is CASSHLSGGRNSPLHF. The CDR3, as DNA: TGCGCCAGCAGCCACCTCTCCGGGGGACGCAACTCACCCCTCCACTTT. Filled out from reference TRBV5-1 and TRBJ1-6, the complete variable domain reads KAGVTQTPRYLIKTRGQQVTLSCSPISGHRSVSWYQQTPGQGLQFLFEYFSETQRNKGNFPGRFSGRQFSNSRSEMNVSTLELGDSALYLCASSHLSGGRNSPLHFGNGTRLTVT.

This clonotype was detected only a few times. This chain joins TRBV5-1 and TRBJ2-1; no definite D call. Germline CDR1 is SGHRS and CDR2 is YFSETQ. The V end lost 1 base, the J end lost 7 bases, and 15 bases lay between the germline ends. The CDR3 contains 15 residues. CDR3 coding DNA: TGCGCCAGCAGCTTGATTCCTTTAAGGGAAAATGAGCAGTTCTTC. This gives the protein CASSLIPLRENEQFF. Based on the CDR3 plus reference TRBV5-1 and TRBJ2-1, the full variable domain is KAGVTQTPRYLIKTRGQQVTLSCSPISGHRSVSWYQQTPGQGLQFLFEYFSETQRNKGNFPGRFSGRQFSNSRSEMNVSTLELGDSALYLCASSLIPLRENEQFFGPGTRLTVL.

The chain links TRBV2 to TRBJ1-5; 7 positions agree with TRBD1. This CDR3 has 14 amino acids. V lost 4 bases and J lost 4; bases outside the gene matches: 4. CDR1 and CDR2 from the germline V gene are SNHLY and FYNNEI. The chain's CDR3 is CASSAGTANQPQHF. The DNA of the CDR3 is TGTGCCAGCAGTGCCGGGACAGCTAATCAGCCCCAGCATTTT.

Turning to this clonotype: A junction boundary mismatches the germline segment, possibly from a read error. The chain has TRBV11-2 and TRBJ2-7; TRBD2 matches 8 bases. The germline gives CDR1 SGHAT, CDR2 FQNNGV. The length of the CDR3 is 15 residues. DNA for the CDR3: TGTGCCAGCAGCTTAGGAGAGGACGAGCGGGGGCCGGCGGACTTC. It encodes CASSLGEDERGPADF.

The rearrangement uses TRBV24-1 and TRBJ2-1, with a tentative D call TRBD2 (5 bases). The V end lost 8 bases, the J end lost 9 bases, and 19 bases lay between the germline ends. The CDR3 runs to 14 residues. CDR1 is KGHDR, CDR2 SFDVKD, per germline. The CDR3 is CATTTGSPAGEQFF. Here the CDR3 DNA reads TGTGCCACCACGACCGGGTCCCCGGCGGGTGAGCAGTTCTTC.

This clonotype was seen more than once but under ten times. This sequence joins TRBV7-9 and TRBJ2-5; TRBD1 agrees at 7 bases. V lost 6 bases to trimming and J lost 2 bases; unmatched junction nucleotides: 9. The germline gives CDR1 SEHNR, CDR2 FQNEAQ (reference sequence). The CDR3 runs to 15 residues. CDR3 bases: TGTGCCAGCAGTTTCCCTCGGGGACAGCAAGAGACCCAGTACTTC. It encodes CASSFPRGQQETQYF.

The J gene is TRBJ1-1, the V gene TRBV5-1; D is perhaps TRBD1 (5 bases). In germline, CDR1 is SGHRS, CDR2 YFSETQ. V was trimmed by 6 bases and J by 6 bases, leaving 9 bases between them. This CDR3 has 11 amino acids. CDR3 protein: CASTRGAEAFF. The CDR3 DNA reads TGCGCCAGCACCCGGGGCGCTGAAGCTTTCTTT.

This chain uses TRBV5-1 with TRBJ2-1, with TRBD2 matching 16 bases. CDR1 is SGHRS, CDR2 YFSETQ, per germline. The CDR3 has 15 amino acids. Trimming took 4 bases from V and 7 from J; bases not matched to a gene: 2. CDR3 coding DNA: TGCGCCAGCAGCGTGGGACTAGCGGGGGGGAATGAGCAGTTCTTC. Translation gives CASSVGLAGGNEQFF.

V usage is TRBV15 and J usage is TRBJ1-2; no clear D gene. CDR1 is LNHNV and CDR2 is YYDKDF in the germline V gene (reference sequence). This CDR3 has 16 amino acids. V lost 1 base and J 0 bases, leaving 12 bases between the germline ends. The DNA for the CDR3 is TGTGCCACCAGCAGAGTAGGAGCAGCCACTAACTATGGCTACACCTTC. Encoded protein: CATSRVGAATNYGYTF.

The chain joins TRBV12-3 or TRBV12-4 to TRBJ2-7, with D perhaps matching TRBD1 (5 bases). The CDR3 extends over 16 amino acids. V lost 6 bases to trimming and J lost 3 bases, with 21 bases between them. The CDR3 DNA reads as TGTGCCAGCAGCGATGTGACAGTGCGTACGGTCTACGAGCAGTACTTC. Protein: CASSDVTVRTVYEQYF.

V gene TRBV29-1 combines with J gene TRBJ2-7; TRBD1 matches at 7 bases. The junction had 4 bases not matched to a gene; V was cut back by 4 bases and J by 4 bases. The CDR3 totals 12 residues. The germline gives CDR1 SQVTM, CDR2 ANQGSEA. The CDR3 here is CSVAGTEYEQYV. The DNA of the CDR3 is TGCAGCGTTGCTGGGACAGAGTACGAGCAGTACGTC.

J is TRBJ2-3 and V is TRBV5-1; a possible D gene is TRBD2 (6 bases). The CDR3 extends over 16 amino acids. Deletions cut 2 bases from V and 2 bases from J, with 15 bases between. Per the germline V gene, CDR1 is SGHRS and CDR2 is YFSETQ. The DNA of the CDR3 is TGCGCCAGCAGCTTTGAGGCTAGCGCGGACACAGATACGCAGTATTTT. It is translated as CASSFEASADTDTQYF.

This sequence joins TRBV6-1 and TRBJ2-7; D is undetermined. Germline loops: CDR1 MNHNS, CDR2 SASEGT. V dropped 7 bases and J dropped 2 bases, with 12 bases sitting between them. This CDR3 is built from 13 residues. In nucleotides, the CDR3 is TGTGCCAGCAAAGGAACTGACACCTACGAGCAGTACGTC. Translating it yields CASKGTDTYEQYV.